The present T cell receptor beta chain was sequenced within a study of regulatory T cells in long-lasting Graves disease. The authors built TCR beta libraries using iRepertoire HTBI primers and Arm-PCR of CDR3 regions. Each CDR3 protein is one row after TCRdb ran MiXCR on the multiplex PCR reads. The sample consists of fewer than 350,000 distinct CDR3 sequences, over 15% of them appearing once. This clonotype turned up a few times. This CDR3 is 14 amino acids long. The V end was cut by 0 bases, the J end by 6 bases, with 12 bases between. Germline V gene lookup returns CDR1 SGHDT and CDR2 YYEEEE. Time point noted: newly diagnosed GD, antithyroid drugs for less than 3 months. Generation of the TCR library employed RNA extracted from PBMCs.

The TCR was taken from a female donor with Graves disease. The chain has TRBV5-6 and TRBJ1-2; no clear D gene. The sequencing here drew on peripheral blood mononuclear cells (PBMCs), taken at new diagnosis, from a patient treated with antithyroid drugs. CDR3 in amino acids: CASSLDSGGDGYTF. The CDR3, as DNA: TGTGCCAGCAGCTTGGATTCAGGAGGCGATGGCTACACCTTC.